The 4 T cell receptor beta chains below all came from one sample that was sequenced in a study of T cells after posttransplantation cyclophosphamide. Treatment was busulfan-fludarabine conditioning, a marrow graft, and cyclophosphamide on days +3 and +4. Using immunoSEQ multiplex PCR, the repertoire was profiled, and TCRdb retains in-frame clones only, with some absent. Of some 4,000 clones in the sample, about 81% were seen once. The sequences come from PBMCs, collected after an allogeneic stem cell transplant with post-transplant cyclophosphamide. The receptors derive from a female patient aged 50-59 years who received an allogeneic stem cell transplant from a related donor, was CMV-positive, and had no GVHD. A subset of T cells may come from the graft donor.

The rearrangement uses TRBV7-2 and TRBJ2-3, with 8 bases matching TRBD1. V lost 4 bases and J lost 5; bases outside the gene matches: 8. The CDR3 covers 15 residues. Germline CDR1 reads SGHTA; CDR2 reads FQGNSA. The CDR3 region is CASSSPTGEVDTQYF. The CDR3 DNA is TGTGCCAGCAGCTCTCCGACAGGGGAGGTAGATACGCAGTATTTT. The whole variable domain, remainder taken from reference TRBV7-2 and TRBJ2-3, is GAGVSQSPSNKVTEKGKDVELRCDPISGHTALYWYRQSLGQGLEFLIYFQGNSAPDKSGLPSDRFSAERTGGSVSTLTIQRTQQEDSAVYLCASSSPTGEVDTQYFGPGTRLTVL.

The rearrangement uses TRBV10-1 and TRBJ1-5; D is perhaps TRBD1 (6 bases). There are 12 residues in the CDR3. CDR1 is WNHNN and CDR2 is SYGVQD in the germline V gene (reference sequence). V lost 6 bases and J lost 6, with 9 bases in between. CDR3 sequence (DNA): TGCGCCAGCAGCACAGGGACTCAGCCCCAGCATTTT. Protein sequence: CASSTGTQPQHF.

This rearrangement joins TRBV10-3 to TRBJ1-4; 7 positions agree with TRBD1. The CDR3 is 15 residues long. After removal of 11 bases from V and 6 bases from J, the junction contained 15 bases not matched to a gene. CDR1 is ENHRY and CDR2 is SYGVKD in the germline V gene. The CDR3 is CAAGDRSKGDEKLFF. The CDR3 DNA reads TGTGCCGCCGGGGACAGAAGTAAAGGGGATGAAAAACTGTTTTTT.

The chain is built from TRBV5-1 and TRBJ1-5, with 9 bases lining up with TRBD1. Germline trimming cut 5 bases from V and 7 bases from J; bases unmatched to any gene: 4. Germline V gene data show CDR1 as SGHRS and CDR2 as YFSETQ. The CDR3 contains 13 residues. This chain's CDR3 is CASSRDRDQPQHF. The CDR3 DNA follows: TGCGCCAGCAGTCGGGACAGGGACCAGCCCCAGCATTTT.